This T cell receptor (beta chain) was found in a study of cytomegalovirus exposure and HLA in healthy donors. Study results and caveats: Later analysis revealed greater clonal expansion in HLA-associated TCR beta chains than in equally common others. Associated with cytomegalovirus, according to the listing, were some 150 TCR beta chains. Data from an earlier analysis indicated that most TCR beta V segments were productive either about 87% or about 30% of the time. Accurate predictions that matched the HLA-A and HLA-B alleles of most subjects were reportedly made from TCR beta sequences.

The CDR3 spans 14 residues. Germline V gene sequence: CDR1 MGHRA, CDR2 YSYEKL. The V gene lost 4 bases and the J gene lost 1 base, with 10 bases spanning the gap. PCR employed 60 Vbeta and 13 Jbeta primers. The assay was immunoSEQ multiplex PCR, and TCRdb's table has in-frame clones only and misses some. The sample includes around 99,000 clones, around 73% of them seen just once. A remark on this clone: The antigen is unknown.

The chain employs TRBV4-1 and TRBJ1-1, with TRBD1 as a possible D gene (5 bases). Sequencing was done on a sample of PBMCs. This clonotype was obtained from a man aged 35 to 55 in good health and CMV-seronegative. The CDR3 here is CASSPPGGNTEAFF. The CDR3, as DNA: TGCGCCAGCAGCCCCCCGGGGGGGAACACTGAAGCTTTCTTT.